This T cell receptor beta chain stems from a study of T cell responses to AZD1222 COVID-19 vaccine. TCRdb's table, derived via immunoSEQ multiplex PCR, lists solely in-frame clones and lacks some. The sample carries 100,000 to 140,000 clones, about 90% recorded once. V lost 6 bases and J lost 5, with 11 bases in between. The CDR3 totals 12 residues. The germline V gene has CDR1 LNHDA and CDR2 SQIVND (reference sequence). Sample: peripheral blood, taken 28 days after the second AZD1222 dose. This sequence originates from an adult who received the AZD1222 COVID-19 vaccine. V gene TRBV19 combines with J gene TRBJ2-7; D call uncertain. DNA for the CDR3: TGTGCCAGTAGAGGGAAACGGAACGAGCAGTACTTC. This translates into CASRGKRNEQYF.